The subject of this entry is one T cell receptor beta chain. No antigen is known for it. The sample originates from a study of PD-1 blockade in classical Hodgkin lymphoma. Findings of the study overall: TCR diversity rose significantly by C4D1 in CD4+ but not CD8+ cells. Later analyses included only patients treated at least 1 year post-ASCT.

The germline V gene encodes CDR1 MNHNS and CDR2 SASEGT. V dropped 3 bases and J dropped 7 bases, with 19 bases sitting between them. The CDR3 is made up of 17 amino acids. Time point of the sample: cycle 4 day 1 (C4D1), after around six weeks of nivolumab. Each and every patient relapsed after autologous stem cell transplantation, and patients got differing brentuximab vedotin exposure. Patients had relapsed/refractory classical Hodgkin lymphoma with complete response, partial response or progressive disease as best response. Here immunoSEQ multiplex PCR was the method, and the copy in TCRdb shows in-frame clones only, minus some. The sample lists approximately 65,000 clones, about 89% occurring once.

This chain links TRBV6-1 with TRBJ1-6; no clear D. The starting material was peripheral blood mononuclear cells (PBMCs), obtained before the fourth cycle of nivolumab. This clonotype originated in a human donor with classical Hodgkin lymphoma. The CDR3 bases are TGTGCCAGCAGTGATAATAATAAAGGTCGGGTAAATTCACCCCTCCACTTT. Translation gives CASSDNNKGRVNSPLHF.